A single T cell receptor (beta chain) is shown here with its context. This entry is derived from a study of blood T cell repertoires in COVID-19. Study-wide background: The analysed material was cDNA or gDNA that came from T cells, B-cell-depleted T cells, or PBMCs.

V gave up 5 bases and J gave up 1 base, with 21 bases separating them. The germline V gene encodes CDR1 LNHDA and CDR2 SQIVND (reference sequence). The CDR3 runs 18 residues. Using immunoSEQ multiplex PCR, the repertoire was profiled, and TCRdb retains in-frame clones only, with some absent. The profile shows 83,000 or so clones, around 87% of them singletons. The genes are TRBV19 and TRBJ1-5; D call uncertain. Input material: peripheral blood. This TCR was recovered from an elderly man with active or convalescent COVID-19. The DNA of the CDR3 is TGTGCCAGTAGTGCCAATCGTGGGCGGGCGGGAAGCAATCAGCCCCAGCATTTT. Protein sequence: CASSANRGRAGSNQPQHF. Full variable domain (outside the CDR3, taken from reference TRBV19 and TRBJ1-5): DGGITQSPKYLFRKEGQNVTLSCEQNLNHDAMYWYRQDPGQGLRLIYYSQIVNDFQKGDIAEGYSVSREKKESFPLTVTSAQKNPTAFYLCASSANRGRAGSNQPQHFGDGTRLSIL.